This T cell receptor beta chain is drawn from a study of blood T cell repertoires in COVID-19. Profiled with immunoSEQ multiplex PCR; TCRdb holds only in-frame clones, not every one. This table has some 100,000 clones, 74% appearing once. Germline CDR1 and CDR2: MDHEN and SYDVKM. The CDR3 totals 14 residues. Trimming took 6 bases from V and 7 from J; bases not matched to a gene: 9. The receptor was derived from a man aged 65 to 79 with COVID-19, enrolled during active disease. The sequenced sample was peripheral blood. The rearrangement links TRBV28 to TRBJ1-2, with 9 bases matching TRBD1. CDR3 bases: TGTGCCAGCAGACGGTCGGGACAGGGAGCTGGCTACACCTTC. The encoded protein is CASRRSGQGAGYTF.